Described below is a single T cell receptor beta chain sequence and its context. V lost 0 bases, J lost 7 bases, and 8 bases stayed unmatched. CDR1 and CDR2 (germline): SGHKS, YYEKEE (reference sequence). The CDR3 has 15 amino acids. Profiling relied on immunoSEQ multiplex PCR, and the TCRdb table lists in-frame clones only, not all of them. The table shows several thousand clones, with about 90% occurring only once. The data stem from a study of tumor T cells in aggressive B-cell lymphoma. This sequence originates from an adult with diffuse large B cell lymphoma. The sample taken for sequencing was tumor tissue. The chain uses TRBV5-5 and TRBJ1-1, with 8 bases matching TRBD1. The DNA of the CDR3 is TGTGCCAGCAGCTTGGTTGTCAGGGGGCATAGTGAAGCTTTCTTT. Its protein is CASSLVVRGHSEAFF.